This T cell receptor beta chain was profiled in a study of T cell responses to AZD1222 COVID-19 vaccine. Study-level points and caveats: The donor group comprised mostly white British people and more females; the analysis possibly underestimated clonal diversity. No day 14 peak samples; only post-peak repertoires were characterized. Baseline seropositivity characterized only a handful of AZD1222 recipients.

The assay was immunoSEQ multiplex PCR, and TCRdb's table has in-frame clones only and misses some. The table includes some 97,000 clones, about 90% detected once. V was clipped by 3 bases and J by 6 bases, with 9 bases between them. The germline gives CDR1 LGHDT, CDR2 YNNKEL (reference sequence). This CDR3 contains 13 residues. Concerning this clone itself: The antigen remains unidentified.

The chain uses TRBV3-1 (or the pseudogene TRBV3-2) and TRBJ1-5; D might be TRBD1 (5 bases). The sample was peripheral blood, taken on day 0 of MenACWY control vaccination. This receptor was obtained from an adult in good health. The CDR3 sequence: CASSQGLAQPQHF. CDR3 DNA: TGTGCCAGCAGCCAGGGGCTGGCTCAGCCCCAGCATTTT.